The rows below give T cell receptor beta chains drawn from one sample of a study of blood T cell repertoires in COVID-19. Generated by immunoSEQ multiplex PCR, the TCRdb table keeps only in-frame clones and is missing some. The sample records some 350,000 clones, 83% being singletons. Sequencing was done on a sample of peripheral blood. The receptors here all came from a young man with active or convalescent COVID-19. Each CDR3 is given with its conserved first and last residue. The D gene is left open where the match is weak. Clone size, where shown, is once, few, many, or a class for clones that have expanded.

size: -; V: TRBV28; D: TRBD2; J: TRBJ2-3; DNA: TGTGCCAGCACCCTCACTCCGTCTTTAGCGGGCGCGACCTCTAGCACAGATACGCAGTATTTT; CDR3: CASTLTPSLAGATSSTDTQYF
size: -; V: TRBV30; D: TRBD2; J: TRBJ2-1; DNA: TGTGCCTGGAGTGTATATTTGCTAGCGGGAGGAAAACTCAATGAGCAGTTCTTC; CDR3: CAWSVYLLAGGKLNEQFF
size: -; V: TRBV4-2; D: TRBD2; J: TRBJ2-7; DNA: TGTGCCAGCAGCCAAGAGACTAGCGGGAGTTACGAGCAGTACTTC; CDR3: CASSQETSGSYEQYF
size: -; V: TRBV10-2; D: TRBD2; J: TRBJ2-2; DNA: TGCGCCAGCAGTGAACGTCGGACTAGCGCGGGCGGGGAGCTGTTTTTT; CDR3: CASSERRTSAGGELFF
size: once; V: TRBV7-9; D: -; J: TRBJ2-4; DNA: TGTGCCACTCAGAACCAAGGGGGCCCTAGCGTGGCTGCCAAAAACATTCAGTACTTC; CDR3: CATQNQGGPSVAAKNIQYF
size: -; V: TRBV5-1; D: TRBD1; J: TRBJ2-7; DNA: TGCGCCAGCAGGTTAATACGGACAGGGGATGATGAGCAGTACTTC; CDR3: CASRLIRTGDDEQYF
size: once; V: TRBV29-1; D: TRBD2; J: TRBJ2-1; DNA: TGCAGCGTTACCCCATCCGGGGGGTTGCGCTACAATGAGCAGTTCTTC; CDR3: CSVTPSGGLRYNEQFF
size: -; V: TRBV7-2; D: -; J: TRBJ2-7; DNA: TGTGCCAGCAGCTTAGAACTCCTCTACGAGCAGTACTTC; CDR3: CASSLELLYEQYF
size: -; V: TRBV30; D: -; J: TRBJ1-5; DNA: TGTGCCTCCCGGGACAACAATCAGCCCCAGCATTTT; CDR3: CASRDNNQPQHF
size: few; V: TRBV6-6; D: -; J: TRBJ1-1; DNA: TGTGCCAGCAGTTACCAACAGGATGCTGAAGCTTTCTTT; CDR3: CASSYQQDAEAFF
size: -; V: TRBV28; D: -; J: TRBJ2-5; DNA: TGTGCCAGCAAGGGACTCCCGAGCCGATACCAAGAGACCCAGTACTTC; CDR3: CASKGLPSRYQETQYF
size: -; V: TRBV15; D: -; J: TRBJ1-1; DNA: TGTGCCACCAGCTCCCCCTTTGGGCAGACGAACACTGAAGCTTTCTTT; CDR3: CATSSPFGQTNTEAFF
size: few; V: TRBV28; D: TRBD1; J: TRBJ1-4; DNA: TGTGCCAGCAGTACCCCCGTAGGCTGGACAGGGGATGAAAAACTGTTTTTT; CDR3: CASSTPVGWTGDEKLFF
size: -; V: TRBV9; D: -; J: TRBJ2-2; DNA: TGTGCCAGCAGCGTTAGCGGCTACACCGGGGAGCTGTTTTTT; CDR3: CASSVSGYTGELFF
size: -; V: TRBV19; D: -; J: TRBJ1-1; DNA: TGTGCTTCGGCGGGGAACACTGAAGCTTTCTTT; CDR3: CASAGNTEAFF
size: -; V: TRBV6-5; D: -; J: TRBJ2-5; DNA: TGTGCCAGCAGTCAAATAGGAGTACAAGAGACCCAGTACTTC; CDR3: CASSQIGVQETQYF
size: -; V: TRBV4-3; D: -; J: TRBJ1-4; DNA: TGCGCCAGCAGCCAAGATAGTATTCCGGGATCTCAACTGTTTTTT; CDR3: CASSQDSIPGSQLFF
size: once; V: TRBV15; D: -; J: TRBJ1-5; DNA: TGTGCCACCAGAGGGTCGGATACAGGGTATCAGCCCCAGCATTTT; CDR3: CATRGSDTGYQPQHF
size: -; V: TRBV30; D: TRBD1; J: TRBJ1-2; DNA: TGTGCCTGCTGGAACAGGGGGGGCTACACCTTC; CDR3: CACWNRGGYTF
size: -; V: TRBV7-2; D: -; J: TRBJ2-7; DNA: TGTGCCAGCAGCTTCGAGCGGAGCTACGAGCAGTACTTC; CDR3: CASSFERSYEQYF
size: -; V: TRBV5-1; D: -; J: TRBJ1-1; DNA: TGCGCCAGCAGCTCCGTGGACAGCACTGAAGCTTTCTTT; CDR3: CASSSVDSTEAFF